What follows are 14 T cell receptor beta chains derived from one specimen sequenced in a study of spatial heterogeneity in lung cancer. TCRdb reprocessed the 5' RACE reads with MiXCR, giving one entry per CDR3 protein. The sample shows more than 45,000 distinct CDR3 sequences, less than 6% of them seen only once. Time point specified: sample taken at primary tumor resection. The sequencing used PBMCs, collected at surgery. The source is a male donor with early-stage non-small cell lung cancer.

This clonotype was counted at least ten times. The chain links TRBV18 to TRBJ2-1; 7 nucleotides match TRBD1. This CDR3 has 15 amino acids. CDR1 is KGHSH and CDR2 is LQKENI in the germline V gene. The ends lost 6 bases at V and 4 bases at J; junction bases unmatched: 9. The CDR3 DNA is TGTGCCAGCTCGCCATTCGGGGACAGTTACAATGAGCAGTTCTTC. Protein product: CASSPFGDSYNEQFF.

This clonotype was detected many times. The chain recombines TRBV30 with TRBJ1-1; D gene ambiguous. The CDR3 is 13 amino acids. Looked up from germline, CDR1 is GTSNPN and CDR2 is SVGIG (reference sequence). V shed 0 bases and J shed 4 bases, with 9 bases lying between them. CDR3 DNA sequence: TGTGCCTGGAGTGTACTAGGAAGCACTGAAGCTTTCTTT. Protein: CAWSVLGSTEAFF.

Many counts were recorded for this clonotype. Written as DNA, the CDR3 is TGCAGTGCTAGCCCTCGACAGGGAATAACCTACGAGCAGTACTTC. Translating gives CSASPRQGITYEQYF. This chain links TRBV20-1 with TRBJ2-7, with 7 positions matching TRBD1. CDR1 and CDR2 from the germline V gene are DFQATT and SNEGSKA (reference sequence). V lost 3 bases and J lost 2; bases outside the gene matches: 10. The CDR3 covers 15 residues.

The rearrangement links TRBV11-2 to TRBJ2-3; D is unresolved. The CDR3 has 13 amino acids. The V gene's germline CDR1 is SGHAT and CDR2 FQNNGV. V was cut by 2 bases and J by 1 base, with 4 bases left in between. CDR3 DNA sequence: TGTGCCAGCAGCTTAAAGGGCACAGATACGCAGTATTTT. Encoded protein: CASSLKGTDTQYF.

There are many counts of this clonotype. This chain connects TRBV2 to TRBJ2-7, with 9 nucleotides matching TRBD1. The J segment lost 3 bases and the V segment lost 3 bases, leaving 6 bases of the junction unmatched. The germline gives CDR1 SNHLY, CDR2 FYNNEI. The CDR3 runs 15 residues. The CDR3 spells CASSDKGTGYYEQYF. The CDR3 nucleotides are TGTGCCAGCAGTGATAAAGGGACAGGGTACTACGAGCAGTACTTC.

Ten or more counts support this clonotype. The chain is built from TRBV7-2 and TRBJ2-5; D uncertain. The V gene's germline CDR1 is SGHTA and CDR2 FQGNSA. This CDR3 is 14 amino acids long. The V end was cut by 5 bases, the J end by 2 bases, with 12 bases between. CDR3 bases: TGTGCCAGCAGCCCAGCCGCCTTGCAAGAGACCCAGTACTTC. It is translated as CASSPAALQETQYF.

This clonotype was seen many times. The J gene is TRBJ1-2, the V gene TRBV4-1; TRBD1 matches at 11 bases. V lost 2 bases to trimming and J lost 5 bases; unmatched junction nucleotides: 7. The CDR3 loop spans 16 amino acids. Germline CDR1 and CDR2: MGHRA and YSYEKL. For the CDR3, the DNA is TGCGCCAGCAGCCAAAATCAAGGACAGGGGGCGTATGGCTACACCTTC. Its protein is CASSQNQGQGAYGYTF.

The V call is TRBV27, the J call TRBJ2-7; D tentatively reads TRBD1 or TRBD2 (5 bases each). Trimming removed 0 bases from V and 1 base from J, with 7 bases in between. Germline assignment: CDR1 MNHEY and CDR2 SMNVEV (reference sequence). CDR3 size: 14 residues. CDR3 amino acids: CASSLSWGSYEQYF. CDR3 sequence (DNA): TGTGCCAGCAGTTTATCGTGGGGGTCCTACGAGCAGTACTTC.

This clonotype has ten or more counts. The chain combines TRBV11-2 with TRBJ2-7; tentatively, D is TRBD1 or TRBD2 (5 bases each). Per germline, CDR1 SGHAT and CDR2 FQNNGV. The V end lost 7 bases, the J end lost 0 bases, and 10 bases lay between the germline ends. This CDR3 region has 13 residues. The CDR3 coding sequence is TGTGCCAGCACCCGGGACGGCTCCTACGAGCAGTACTTC. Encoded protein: CASTRDGSYEQYF.

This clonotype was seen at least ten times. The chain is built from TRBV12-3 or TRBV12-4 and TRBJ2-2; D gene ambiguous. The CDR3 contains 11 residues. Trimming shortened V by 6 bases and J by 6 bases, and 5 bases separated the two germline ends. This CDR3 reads CASSPSGELFF. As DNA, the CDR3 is TGTGCCAGCAGCCCCTCCGGGGAGCTGTTTTTT.

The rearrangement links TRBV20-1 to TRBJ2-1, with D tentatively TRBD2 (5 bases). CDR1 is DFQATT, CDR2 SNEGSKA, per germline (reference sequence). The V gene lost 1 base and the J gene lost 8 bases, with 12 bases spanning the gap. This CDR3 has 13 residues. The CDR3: CSARGWVGDEQFF. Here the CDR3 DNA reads TGCAGTGCTAGAGGGTGGGTCGGGGATGAGCAGTTCTTC.

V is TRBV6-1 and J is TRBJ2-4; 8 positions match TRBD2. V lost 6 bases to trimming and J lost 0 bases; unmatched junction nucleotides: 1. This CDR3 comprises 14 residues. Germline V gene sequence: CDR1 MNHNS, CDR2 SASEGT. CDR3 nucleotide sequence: TGTGCCAGCAGGGGACTAGTAGCCAAAAACATTCAGTACTTC. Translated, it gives CASRGLVAKNIQYF.

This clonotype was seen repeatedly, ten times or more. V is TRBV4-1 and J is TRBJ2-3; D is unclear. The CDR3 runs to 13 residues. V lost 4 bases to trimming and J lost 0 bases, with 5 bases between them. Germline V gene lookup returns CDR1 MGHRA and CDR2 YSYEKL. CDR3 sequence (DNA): TGCGCCAGCAGCCGGTTAAGCACAGATACGCAGTATTTT. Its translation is CASSRLSTDTQYF.

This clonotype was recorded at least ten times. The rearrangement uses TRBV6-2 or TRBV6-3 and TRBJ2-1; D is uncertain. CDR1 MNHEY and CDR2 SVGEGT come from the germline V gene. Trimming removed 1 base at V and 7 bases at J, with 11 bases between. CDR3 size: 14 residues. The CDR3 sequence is CASSYYPTANEQFF. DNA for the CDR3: TGTGCCAGCAGTTACTACCCTACTGCTAATGAGCAGTTCTTC.